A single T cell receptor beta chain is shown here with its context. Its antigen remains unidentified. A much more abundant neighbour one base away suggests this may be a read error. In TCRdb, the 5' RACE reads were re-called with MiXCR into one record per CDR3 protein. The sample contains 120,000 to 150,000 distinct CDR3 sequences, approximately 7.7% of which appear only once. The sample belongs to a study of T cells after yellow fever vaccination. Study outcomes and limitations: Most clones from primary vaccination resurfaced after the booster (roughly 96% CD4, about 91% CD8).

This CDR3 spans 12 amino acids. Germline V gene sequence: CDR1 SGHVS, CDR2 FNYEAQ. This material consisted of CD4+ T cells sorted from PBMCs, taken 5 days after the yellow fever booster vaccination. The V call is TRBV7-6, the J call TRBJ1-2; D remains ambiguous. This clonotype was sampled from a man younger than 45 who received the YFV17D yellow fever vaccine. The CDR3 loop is CASILGRSGYTF. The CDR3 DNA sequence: TGTGCCAGCATCTTAGGGCGCTCTGGCTACACCTTC. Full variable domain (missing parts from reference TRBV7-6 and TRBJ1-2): GAGVSQSPRYKVTKRGQDVALRCDPISGHVSLYWYRQALGQGPEFLTYFNYEAQQDKSGLPNDRFSAERPEGSISTLTIQRTEQRDSAMYRCASILGRSGYTFGSGTRLTVV.